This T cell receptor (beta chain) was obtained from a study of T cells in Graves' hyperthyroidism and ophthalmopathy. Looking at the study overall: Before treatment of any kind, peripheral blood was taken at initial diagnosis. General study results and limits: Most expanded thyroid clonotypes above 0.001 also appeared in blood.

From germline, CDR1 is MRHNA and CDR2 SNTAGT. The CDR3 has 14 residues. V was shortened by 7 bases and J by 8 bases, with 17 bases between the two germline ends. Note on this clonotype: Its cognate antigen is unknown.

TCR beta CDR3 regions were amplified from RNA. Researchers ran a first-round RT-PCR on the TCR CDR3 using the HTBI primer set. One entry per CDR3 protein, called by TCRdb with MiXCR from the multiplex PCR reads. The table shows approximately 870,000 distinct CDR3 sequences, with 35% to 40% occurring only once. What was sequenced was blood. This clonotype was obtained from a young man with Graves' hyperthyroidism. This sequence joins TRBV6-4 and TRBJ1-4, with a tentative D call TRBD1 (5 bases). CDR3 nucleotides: TGTGCCAGCAAGGAAGGGGCAGTTTGGGAAAAACTGTTTTTT. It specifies CASKEGAVWEKLFF.